These T cell receptor beta chains were read from a single sample in a study of PD-1 blockade in classical Hodgkin lymphoma. The data were produced by immunoSEQ multiplex PCR, yet TCRdb's version contains in-frame clones alone and is incomplete. The sample lists about 31,000 clones, less than 90% seen once, with more than 2% in the top ten. Sequencing was performed on CD4+ T cells from blood, taken at baseline. The receptors stem from a human donor with classical Hodgkin lymphoma. The CDR3 runs from the conserved cysteine through the conserved F or W. Fields, in order: V gene, J gene, D gene, clone size, CDR3 DNA, CDR3 protein. The D gene is left open where the match is weak. Size is stated for part of the rows, as once, few or many counts, or as a class when the clone is expanded.

V: TRBV5-6
J: TRBJ2-4
D: TRBD1
size: once
DNA: TGTGCCAGCAGCTTGGGGCAGGGGGCGGGAAACATTCAGTACTTC
CDR3: CASSLGQGAGNIQYF

V: TRBV7-2
J: TRBJ2-1
D: TRBD2
size: NA
DNA: TGTGCCAGCAGCTTTGGGACTAGCGGGCCCTCCTACAATGAGCAGTTCTTC
CDR3: CASSFGTSGPSYNEQFF

V: TRBV11-2
J: TRBJ1-1
D: TRBD1
size: NA
DNA: TGTGCCAGCAGCTTAGATATTTCAGGGGGACAGAACACTGAAGCTTTCTTT
CDR3: CASSLDISGGQNTEAFF

V: TRBV4-1
J: TRBJ2-1
D: NA
size: few
DNA: TGCGCCAGCAGCCAAATGTGGGGGCCAGATGAGCAGTTCTTC
CDR3: CASSQMWGPDEQFF

V: TRBV5-1
J: TRBJ2-1
D: TRBD1
size: NA
DNA: TGCGCCAGCAGCTTTTGGACAGGGGGCCTCCAAAGCTCCTACAATGAGCAGTTCTTC
CDR3: CASSFWTGGLQSSYNEQFF

V: TRBV5-1
J: TRBJ2-7
D: TRBD2
size: NA
DNA: TGCGCCAGCAGCTTGGTAGCGGGAGGGGGGTTCGAGCAGTACTTC
CDR3: CASSLVAGGGFEQYF

V: TRBV4-3
J: TRBJ2-7
D: TRBD1
size: NA
DNA: TGCGCCAGCAGCCAAGCCGGGACAGGGATCTACGAGCAGTACTTC
CDR3: CASSQAGTGIYEQYF

V: TRBV11-3
J: TRBJ1-5
D: NA
size: few
DNA: TGTGCCAGCAGCTTAGTCCCAGGGGCGGAACAGCCCCAGCATTTT
CDR3: CASSLVPGAEQPQHF

V: TRBV30
J: TRBJ1-2
D: TRBD1
size: NA
DNA: TGTGCCTGGAGTTTACAGGGGGCGAAGAATGGCTACACCTTC
CDR3: CAWSLQGAKNGYTF

V: TRBV19
J: TRBJ2-3
D: NA
size: NA
DNA: TGTGCCAGTAGTATAGCAGCGGATACGCAGTATTTT
CDR3: CASSIAADTQYF

V: TRBV27
J: TRBJ2-7
D: TRBD2
size: few
DNA: TGTGCCAGCAGTTCCCAGGGAGGGCTCTACGAGCAGTACTTC
CDR3: CASSSQGGLYEQYF

V: TRBV18
J: TRBJ1-2
D: TRBD1
size: NA
DNA: TGTGCCAGCTCACTAGACAGGACAGGGTATCATGGCTACACCTTC
CDR3: CASSLDRTGYHGYTF

V: TRBV6-6
J: TRBJ1-1
D: TRBD1
size: few
DNA: TGTGCCAGCACCCCCGGACAGGGCTCTGAAGCTTTCTTT
CDR3: CASTPGQGSEAFF

V: TRBV4-3
J: TRBJ2-1
D: TRBD2
size: NA
DNA: TGCGCCAGCAGCCAAGGAGGACTAGCGGCACGGAATGAGCAGTTCTTC
CDR3: CASSQGGLAARNEQFF

V: TRBV6-6
J: TRBJ2-2
D: TRBD1
size: NA
DNA: TGTGCCAGCAGACCGGACAGGATCTTATCCACCGGGGAGCTGTTTTTT
CDR3: CASRPDRILSTGELFF